The source of this TCR beta chain is a study of Graves' ophthalmopathy and Graves' hyperthyroidism. V lost 6 bases, J lost 2 bases, and 3 bases stayed unmatched. The germline gives CDR1 MGHDK, CDR2 SYGVNS. The CDR3 runs 14 residues. Moderately to severely active ophthalmopathy under 3 months, CAS at least 3, NOSPECS at least 4. Orbital computed tomography, thyroid ultrasound, TRAb, serum thyroxine and clinical symptoms formed the basis of diagnosis. It was from roughly 9.3 ml of fresh peripheral blood that the PBMCs came. Amplified material comprised TCR beta CDR3 regions derived from RNA transcripts. Amplification began with first-round RT-PCR using HTBI primers, then second-round multiplex PCR was performed. TCRdb recomputed calls from the multiplex PCR reads with MiXCR, one row per CDR3 protein. The table lists approximately 41,000 distinct CDR3 sequences, 52% of them singletons.

The chain carries TRBV25-1 and TRBJ2-2; 7 bases match TRBD1. The source material was peripheral blood. The sequence was obtained from an adult man with Graves' ophthalmopathy. Here the CDR3 reads CASSGTDNTGELFF. DNA of the CDR3: TGTGCCAGCAGCGGGACAGACAACACCGGGGAGCTGTTTTTT.